These 4 T cell receptor beta chains came from one sample sequenced in a study of blood T cells in healthy people across ages (dated by TCRdb to about 2015). The method was 5' RACE. Sequenced using an Illumina HiSeq 2500. A second PCR of roughly 7 to 11 cycles was run with a J-beta primer mix and a sample-barcoded 5' primer. TCRdb took the public reads, trimmed them with fastp at Q25, ran MiXCR for clone calling and kept in-frame beta chains. Merged by CDR3 protein, the rows form single entries marked with the most common genes and DNA. In all, the sample holds over 1,300,000 distinct CDR3 sequences, and roughly 60% of those were seen once. The biggest ten clones account for 6.5% to 8.5% of the sample. Sequencing was performed on blood. These receptors came from a man between 18 and 35 years old in good health.

The J gene is TRBJ1-2, the V gene TRBV5-1, with D perhaps TRBD1 (5 bases). The CDR3 contains 13 residues. Germline V gene lookup returns CDR1 SGHRS and CDR2 YFSETQ. Trimming took off 0 bases at V and 7 bases at J, with 10 bases between the two ends. In nucleotides, the CDR3 is TGCGCCAGCAGCTTGGTCGGGACGGCTGGCTACACCTTC. This sequence encodes CASSLVGTAGYTF.

In the case of this clonotype: The junction departs from the called germline gene at one end, perhaps through a read error. The V gene is TRBV7-7, the J gene TRBJ2-3; D perhaps matches TRBD1 (6 bases). In germline, CDR1 is SSHAT, CDR2 FNYEAQ (reference sequence). There are 14 residues in the CDR3. CDR3 amino acids: CASSLEKGADTQYF. CDR3 nucleotides: TGTGCTAGCAGCTTAGAAAAGGGGGCAGATACGCAGTATTTT.

This clonotype was seen more than once but under ten times. The chain couples TRBV25-1 to TRBJ1-2; a weak D match, TRBD1 (6 bases). The CDR3 spans 14 residues. CDR1 is MGHDK, CDR2 SYGVNS, per germline. V lost 3 bases and J lost 6, with 14 bases in between. The chain's CDR3 is CASSDPTGTDGYTF. CDR3 nucleotide sequence: TGTGCCAGCAGTGACCCGACAGGAACGGATGGCTACACCTTC.

The CDR3, as DNA: TGTGCCAGCATGCTCGACAGGGGGCATGAGCAGTTCTTC. It specifies CASMLDRGHEQFF. V usage is TRBV6-2 or TRBV6-3 and J usage is TRBJ2-1, with 10 bases matching TRBD1. The CDR3 runs to 13 residues. V shed 7 bases and J 8 bases; nucleotides not matched to a gene: 5. Germline CDR1 MNHEY, CDR2 SVGEGT.